These 20 T cell receptor beta chains came from one sample sequenced in a study of identical twins. One entry per CDR3 protein, called by TCRdb with MiXCR from the 5' RACE reads. The sample shows some 570,000 distinct CDR3 sequences, more than 20% of them seen only once. This same sample was also part of a study on yellow fever vaccine responses in identical twins.

Material for sequencing was CD4+ T cells sorted from blood. The receptors here all came from a woman between 18 and 29 years old in good health.

The V call is TRBV9, the J call TRBJ1-1; the D gene is possibly TRBD1 (6 bases). V was shortened by 2 bases and J by 1 base, with 12 bases between the two germline ends. This CDR3 has 15 residues. Germline CDR1 reads SGDLS; CDR2 reads YYNGEE. The DNA for the CDR3 is TGTGCCAGCAGCGTCTCAGGGGAGGGGAACACTGAAGCTTTCTTT. Its translation: CASSVSGEGNTEAFF.

This chain uses TRBV7-2 with TRBJ2-1, with D unclear. There are 14 residues in the CDR3. The V end lost 6 bases, the J end lost 5 bases, and 14 bases lay between the germline ends. CDR1 and CDR2 (germline): SGHTA, FQGNSA. The CDR3 loop is CASRSTVADNEQFF. As DNA, the CDR3 is TGTGCCAGCAGATCTACTGTGGCGGACAATGAGCAGTTCTTC.

This sequence joins TRBV29-1 and TRBJ2-3, with D unresolved. The CDR3 is 10 residues long. Germline CDR1 is SQVTM and CDR2 is ANQGSEA. V lost 4 bases and J lost 4, with 3 bases in between. CDR3 coding DNA: TGCAGCGTTGGTCCAGATACGCAGTATTTT. Translating it yields CSVGPDTQYF.

This clonotype was detected once. The V and J genes are TRBV20-1 and TRBJ2-1; 15 bases fit TRBD2. The CDR3 sequence is 15 residues long. Germline CDR1 is DFQATT and CDR2 is SNEGSKA (reference sequence). Unmatched junction bases numbered 9, after V lost 6 bases and J lost 9 bases. CDR3 region: CSARTSGRAFGEQFF. In nucleotides, the CDR3 is TGCAGTGCAAGGACTAGCGGGAGGGCATTCGGTGAGCAGTTCTTC.

This clonotype was found a few times. The chain is built from TRBV15 and TRBJ2-5; 7 bases fit TRBD2. Germline V lookup: CDR1 LNHNV, CDR2 YYDKDF (reference sequence). The CDR3 runs 14 residues. The junction had 2 bases not matched to a gene; V was cut back by 2 bases and J by 2 bases. The CDR3 DNA reads as TGTGCCACCAGCAGATTTAGCGGGCAAGAGACCCAGTACTTC. This gives the protein CATSRFSGQETQYF.

A few counts support this clonotype. The J gene is TRBJ2-7, the V gene TRBV7-9, with 10 bases identical to TRBD1. With 2 bases clipped from V and 6 bases from J, the junction kept 7 bases outside the gene matches. Germline values: CDR1 SEHNR, CDR2 FQNEAQ (reference sequence). The CDR3 spans 15 residues. For the CDR3, the DNA is TGTGCCAGCAGCTTATTTGGGACAGGGGAGACCGAGCAGTACTTC. Translated, it gives CASSLFGTGETEQYF.

The chain joins TRBV18 to TRBJ2-5; 8 nucleotides agree with TRBD1. V dropped 5 bases and J dropped 1; count of bases not matched to a gene: 6. This CDR3 spans 15 amino acids. The V gene's germline CDR1 is KGHSH and CDR2 LQKENI. In nucleotides, the CDR3 is TGTGCCAGCTCATCACGGACAGGGAGCCAAGAGACCCAGTACTTC. As protein: CASSSRTGSQETQYF.

V gene TRBV27 combines with J gene TRBJ2-5; D is possibly TRBD2 (5 bases). The CDR3 is 13 amino acids. CDR1 MNHEY and CDR2 SMNVEV come from the germline V gene (reference sequence). V lost 6 bases and J lost 4, with 12 bases in between. The CDR3 bases are TGTGCCAGCAGACTTTCGAGCGGAGAGACCCAGTACTTC. Its translation: CASRLSSGETQYF.

V is TRBV7-2 and J is TRBJ1-1, with D unresolved. Germline CDR1 is SGHTA and CDR2 is FQGNSA. V lost 5 bases to trimming and J lost 0 bases, with 16 bases between them. This CDR3 spans 16 amino acids. CDR3 protein: CASSPGIILVNTEAFF. CDR3 nucleotide sequence: TGTGCCAGCAGCCCAGGAATTATATTGGTGAACACTGAAGCTTTCTTT.

The table lists this clonotype with a few counts. This sequence joins TRBV12-3 or TRBV12-4 and TRBJ1-2, with D hard to call. The CDR3 covers 14 residues. Deletions cut 2 bases from V and 5 bases from J, with 12 bases between. CDR3 sequence: CASSLTPSIYGYTF. The CDR3 DNA is TGTGCCAGCAGTTTAACCCCCAGTATTTATGGCTACACCTTC.

This clonotype was counted only a few times. This rearrangement joins TRBV11-2 to TRBJ2-7, with TRBD1 matching over 8 bases. The germline CDR1 and CDR2 sequences are SGHAT and FQNNGV. With 2 bases clipped from V and 1 base from J, the junction kept 7 bases outside the gene matches. The CDR3 contains 16 residues. CDR3 residues: CASSLRTGQGSYEQYV. For the CDR3, the DNA is TGTGCCAGCAGCTTAAGGACTGGACAGGGATCCTACGAGCAGTACGTC.

The gene calls are TRBV25-1 and TRBJ2-1; TRBD1 or TRBD2 may be the D gene (6 bases each). There are 16 residues in the CDR3. In germline, CDR1 is MGHDK, CDR2 SYGVNS. V gave up 2 bases and J gave up 10 bases, with 21 bases separating them. CDR3 residues: CASSEIRRLGGIEQFF. The CDR3 DNA is TGTGCCAGCAGTGAAATTCGTAGGTTGGGGGGCATCGAGCAGTTCTTC.

This clonotype was observed a handful of times. The chain uses TRBV5-1 and TRBJ2-2, with 7 bases that match TRBD1. J lost 6 bases, V lost 2 bases, and 7 bases had no gene match. Germline V gene data show CDR1 as SGHRS and CDR2 as YFSETQ. The length of the CDR3 is 15 residues. The DNA for the CDR3 is TGCGCCAGCAGCTTTATGGGACAGCCCTCCGGGGAGCTGTTTTTT. It is translated as CASSFMGQPSGELFF.

This clonotype was counted only a few times. The chain joins TRBV4-1 to TRBJ2-2; 7 positions match TRBD1. V shed 3 bases and J 0 bases; nucleotides not matched to a gene: 10. CDR3 length: 18 residues. Per the germline V gene, CDR1 is MGHRA and CDR2 is YSYEKL. CDR3 DNA sequence: TGCGCCAGCAGCCACCGACAGGGCTTCTCTCCGAACACCGGGGAGCTGTTTTTT. As protein: CASSHRQGFSPNTGELFF.

The rearrangement links TRBV6-1 to TRBJ2-1; 8 bases are a match to TRBD2. Trimming at V came to 8 bases and at J to 5 bases, leaving 11 bases not matched to a gene. Germline V gives CDR1 MNHNS, CDR2 SASEGT. This CDR3 has 15 residues. CDR3 loop: CASLAAGAGNNEQFF. In DNA form, the CDR3 reads TGTGCCAGCTTGGCAGCGGGGGCCGGAAACAATGAGCAGTTCTTC.

The chain carries TRBV20-1 and TRBJ2-5, with D unclear. CDR3 length: 13 amino acids. CDR1 and CDR2 (germline): DFQATT, SNEGSKA (reference sequence). Trimming left V 4 bases short and J 0 bases short, with 9 bases between. The CDR3 loop reads CSAIDSYQETQYF. The CDR3 DNA sequence: TGCAGTGCTATTGACTCCTACCAAGAGACCCAGTACTTC.

This clonotype was picked up a small number of times. This chain links TRBV24-1 with TRBJ2-1; 14 positions match TRBD2. The CDR3 runs 18 residues. The trim removed 4 bases at V and 4 bases at J, leaving 8 bases unmatched. Germline CDR1 and CDR2: KGHDR and SFDVKD. The CDR3 bases are TGTGCCACCAGTGAAAAAGGACTAGCGGGAGGCGGGTACAATGAGCAGTTCTTC. Amino acid sequence: CATSEKGLAGGGYNEQFF.

CDR3 loop: CASSSTSGGTYNEQFF. CDR3 nucleotides: TGTGCCAGCAGCAGTACTAGCGGGGGTACCTACAATGAGCAGTTCTTC. The rearrangement uses TRBV28 and TRBJ2-1; 11 nucleotides align to TRBD2. Germline V CDR1 and CDR2: MDHEN, SYDVKM. The J segment lost 2 bases and the V segment lost 6 bases, leaving 6 bases of the junction unmatched. This CDR3 has 16 amino acids.

The sample holds a few counts of this clonotype. The CDR3 bases are TGCAGTGCCCCCAGCCGGGGAAACACCATATATTTT. As protein: CSAPSRGNTIYF. The rearrangement joins TRBV20-1 to TRBJ1-3; D gene ambiguous. The germline gives CDR1 DFQATT, CDR2 SNEGSKA (reference sequence). V gave up 6 bases and J gave up 4 bases, with 10 bases separating them. The CDR3 covers 12 residues.

This clonotype was seen more than once but under ten times. The rearrangement joins TRBV12-3 or TRBV12-4 to TRBJ2-3; 7 bases fit TRBD1. With 3 bases clipped from V and 5 bases from J, the junction kept 8 bases outside the gene matches. This CDR3 has 15 amino acids. This chain's CDR3 is CASSFEGAPGDTQYF. The CDR3 DNA sequence: TGTGCCAGCAGTTTTGAGGGGGCGCCAGGAGATACGCAGTATTTT.